Following are 10 T cell receptor beta chains from one sample sequenced in a study of shared clonotypes between healthy human individuals. Only in-frame clones appear in the TCRdb table, and some are missing; sequencing was by immunoSEQ multiplex PCR. The sample holds about a million clones, around four fifths seen once. The sequenced sample consisted of memory CD4+ T cells sorted from blood. This sample's subset: CD45RA-negative fraction. Every receptor here comes from a man aged 18-30 years in good health.

This rearrangement joins TRBV4-3 to TRBJ2-7; 7 bases are shared with TRBD2. The CDR3 is 15 amino acids. With V trimmed by 3 bases and J by 1 base, 6 bases remained unmatched. CDR1 LGHNA and CDR2 YSLEER come from the germline V gene. The CDR3 loop is CASSQARGGSYEQYF. DNA of the CDR3: TGCGCCAGCAGCCAGGCACGGGGAGGGTCCTACGAGCAGTACTTC.

This chain joins TRBV28 and TRBJ1-1, with TRBD1 matching over 8 bases. From germline, CDR1 is MDHEN and CDR2 SYDVKM. The CDR3 contains 15 residues. V dropped 5 bases and J dropped 0; count of bases not matched to a gene: 5. As DNA, the CDR3 is TGTGCCAGCAGTGGACAGGGCGGGGTGAACACTGAAGCTTTCTTT. Translation gives CASSGQGGVNTEAFF.

This clone occurred once. This sequence joins TRBV30 and TRBJ2-5; no clear D. Judging by the DNA end, TRBJ2-7 fits better; the J call may be wrong. CDR3 size: 12 residues. Germline V gene lookup returns CDR1 GTSNPN and CDR2 SVGIG (reference sequence). This CDR3 reads CAWSVMSYEQYF. The CDR3 bases are TGTGCCTGGAGTGTAATGAGCTACGAGCAGTACTTC.

V usage is TRBV6-5 and J usage is TRBJ2-5; unclear D gene. Germline CDR1 reads MNHEY; CDR2 reads SVGAGI. V lost 3 bases, J lost 5 bases, and 10 bases lay in between. The CDR3 totals 13 residues. CDR3 residues: CASSYLGSETQYF. The CDR3 bases are TGTGCCAGCAGTTATTTGGGTAGTGAGACCCAGTACTTC.

This chain uses TRBV7-9 with TRBJ2-1; TRBD1 is a possible D gene (6 bases). The V end lost 0 bases, the J end lost 8 bases, and 23 bases lay between the germline ends. Germline assignment: CDR1 SEHNR and CDR2 FQNEAQ (reference sequence). The length of the CDR3 is 18 residues. The CDR3, as DNA: TGTGCCAGCAGCTTAGCCCATCATATGACAGGAGCGAACGATGAGCAGTTCTTC. This codes for CASSLAHHMTGANDEQFF. Based on the CDR3 plus reference TRBV7-9 and TRBJ2-1, the full variable domain is DTGVSQNPRHKITKRGQNVTFRCDPISEHNRLYWYRQTLGQGPEFLTYFQNEAQLEKSRLLSDRFSAERPKGSFSTLEIQRTEQGDSAMYLCASSLAHHMTGANDEQFFGPGTRLTVL.

This clone was seen only a few times. J is TRBJ1-1 and V is TRBV7-8; no reliable D call. V shed 4 bases and J shed 1 base, with 4 bases lying between them. Germline CDR1 SGHVS, CDR2 FQNEAQ. This CDR3 contains 12 residues. As DNA, the CDR3 is TGTGCCAGCAGCTATCCGAACACTGAAGCTTTCTTT. Amino acid sequence: CASSYPNTEAFF.

The sample holds many counts of this clone. CDR3 nucleotides: TGTGCCAGCAGTTGGGACAGGGGCAGGCAGCCCCAGCATTTT. It encodes CASSWDRGRQPQHF. The chain employs TRBV2 and TRBJ1-5, with 10 bases matching TRBD1. Germline CDR1 SNHLY, CDR2 FYNNEI. Losses at the gene ends were 5 bases for V and 7 bases for J; bases not matched to a gene: 5. This CDR3 has 14 amino acids.

The V and J genes are TRBV4-3 and TRBJ2-1; D uncertain. This CDR3 region has 14 residues. V was trimmed by 1 base and J by 3 bases, leaving 7 bases between them. The germline V gene has CDR1 LGHNA and CDR2 YSLEER. CDR3 amino acids: CASSQVAYYNEQFF. The CDR3 nucleotides are TGCGCCAGCAGCCAAGTGGCCTACTACAATGAGCAGTTCTTC.

This clone was seen a handful of times. The genes are TRBV2 and TRBJ1-2; D not resolved. Germline CDR1 and CDR2: SNHLY and FYNNEI. Trimming pared 3 bases from V and 3 bases from J, leaving 11 bases between. The CDR3 covers 14 residues. DNA of the CDR3: TGTGCCAGCAGTGAGCTGGGAGCTGACTATGGCTACACCTTC. It encodes CASSELGADYGYTF.

The gene calls are TRBV12-2 and TRBJ1-5. TRBV12-2 is a listed pseudogene. The CDR3 length is 13 residues. The CDR3: CASRSVRRQPQHF. The CDR3 nucleotides are TGTGCAAGTCGCTCCGTCAGACGCCAGCCCCAGCATTTT.